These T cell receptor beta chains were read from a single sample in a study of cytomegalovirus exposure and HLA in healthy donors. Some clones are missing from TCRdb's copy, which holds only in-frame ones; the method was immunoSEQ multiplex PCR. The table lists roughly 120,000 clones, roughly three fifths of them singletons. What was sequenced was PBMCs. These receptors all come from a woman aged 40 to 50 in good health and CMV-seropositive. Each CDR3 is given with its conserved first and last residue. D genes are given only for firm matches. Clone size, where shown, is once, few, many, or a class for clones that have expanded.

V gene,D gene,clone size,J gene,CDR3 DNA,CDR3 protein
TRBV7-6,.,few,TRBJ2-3,TGTGCCAGCAGCTTAGAAACAGCCCATTTGCAGTATTTT,CASSLETAHLQYF
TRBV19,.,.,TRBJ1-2,TGTGCCAGTAGTATATCCGCACAGGGAGACTATGGCTACACCTTC,CASSISAQGDYGYTF
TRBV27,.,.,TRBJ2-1,TGTGCCAGCAGTTTATTAGGCGCGCGGTACAATGAGCAGTTCTTC,CASSLLGARYNEQFF
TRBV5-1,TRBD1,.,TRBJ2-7,TGCGCCAGCAGCGGGGGGACAGGATCCTACGAGCAGTACTTC,CASSGGTGSYEQYF
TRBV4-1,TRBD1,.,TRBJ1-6,TGCGCCAGCAGCCATCGTGCCGGGACAGGGGTTTATAATTCACCCCTCCACTTT,CASSHRAGTGVYNSPLHF
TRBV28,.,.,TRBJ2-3,TGTGCCAGCAGTTTATCCCCGCGCGGCACAGATACGCAGTATTTT,CASSLSPRGTDTQYF
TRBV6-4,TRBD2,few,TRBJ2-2,TGTGCCAGCAGTGACTCTAGCGGGAGCGGGGAGCTGTTTTTT,CASSDSSGSGELFF
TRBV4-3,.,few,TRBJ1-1,TGCGCCAGCAGCCAAGATAGAGGGAGAGCTTTCTTT,CASSQDRGRAFF
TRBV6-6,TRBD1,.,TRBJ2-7,TGTGCCAGCAGTTACCCCGACAGGGGGGTTGCCTACGAGCAGTACTTC,CASSYPDRGVAYEQYF
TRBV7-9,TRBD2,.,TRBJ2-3,TGTGCCAGCAGCCCCCCTAGCGGGAGGGCCGTAGATACGCAGTATTTT,CASSPPSGRAVDTQYF
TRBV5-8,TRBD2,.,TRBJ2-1,TGTGCCAGCAGCTTTCATCCGGGACTAGCGAGAAACAATGAGCAGTTCTTC,CASSFHPGLARNNEQFF
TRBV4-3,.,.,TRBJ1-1,TGCGCCAGCAGCCAAGACAGGGTGATGAACACTGAAGCTTTCTTT,CASSQDRVMNTEAFF
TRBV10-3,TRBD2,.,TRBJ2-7,TGTGCCATCAGTGAACAGACTAGCGGGAGATACGAGCAGTACTTC,CAISEQTSGRYEQYF
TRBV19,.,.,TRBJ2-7,TGTGCCAGTAGTATAGGCAATTCCTACGAGCAGTACTTC,CASSIGNSYEQYF
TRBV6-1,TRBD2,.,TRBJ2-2,TGTGCCAGCAGGACTAGCGGGAGTTTTACCGGGGAGCTGTTTTTT,CASRTSGSFTGELFF